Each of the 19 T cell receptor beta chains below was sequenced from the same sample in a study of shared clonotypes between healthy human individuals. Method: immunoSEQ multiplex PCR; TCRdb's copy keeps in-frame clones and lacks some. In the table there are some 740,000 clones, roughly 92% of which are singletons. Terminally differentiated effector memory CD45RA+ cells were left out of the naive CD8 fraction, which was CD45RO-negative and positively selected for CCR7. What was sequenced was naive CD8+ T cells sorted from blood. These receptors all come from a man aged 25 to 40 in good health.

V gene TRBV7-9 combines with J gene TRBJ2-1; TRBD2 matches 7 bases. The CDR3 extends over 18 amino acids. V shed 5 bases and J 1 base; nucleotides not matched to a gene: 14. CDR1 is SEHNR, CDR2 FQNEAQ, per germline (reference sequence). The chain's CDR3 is CASSGSPRSGISYNEQFF. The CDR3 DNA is TGTGCCAGCAGCGGGAGCCCCCGAAGCGGGATATCCTACAATGAGCAGTTCTTC. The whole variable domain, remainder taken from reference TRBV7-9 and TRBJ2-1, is DTGVSQNPRHKITKRGQNVTFRCDPISEHNRLYWYRQTLGQGPEFLTYFQNEAQLEKSRLLSDRFSAERPKGSFSTLEIQRTEQGDSAMYLCASSGSPRSGISYNEQFFGPGTRLTVL.

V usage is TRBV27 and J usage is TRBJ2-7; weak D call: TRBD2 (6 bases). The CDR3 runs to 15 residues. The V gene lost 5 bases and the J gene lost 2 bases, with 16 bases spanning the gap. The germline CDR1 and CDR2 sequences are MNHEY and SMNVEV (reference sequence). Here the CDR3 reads CASSPPGGLPYEQYF. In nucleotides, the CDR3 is TGTGCCAGCAGTCCCCCCGGGGGACTTCCCTACGAGCAGTACTTC.

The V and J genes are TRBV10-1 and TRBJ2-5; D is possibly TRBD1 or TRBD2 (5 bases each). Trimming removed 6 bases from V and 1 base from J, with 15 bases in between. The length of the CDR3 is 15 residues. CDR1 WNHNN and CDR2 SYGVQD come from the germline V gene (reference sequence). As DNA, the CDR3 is TGCGCCAGCAGAAGACAGCTAGGGACCCAAGAGACCCAGTACTTC. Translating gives CASRRQLGTQETQYF.

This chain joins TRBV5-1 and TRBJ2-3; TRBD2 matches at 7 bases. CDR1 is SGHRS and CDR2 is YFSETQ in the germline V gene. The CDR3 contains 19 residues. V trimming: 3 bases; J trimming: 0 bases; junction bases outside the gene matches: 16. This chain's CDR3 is CASSYPREAGPPSTDTQYF. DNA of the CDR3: TGCGCCAGCAGCTATCCCCGGGAGGCGGGCCCACCTAGCACAGATACGCAGTATTTT.

CDR3 sequence (DNA): TGTGCCAGCAGTGGACAGGGGTACACTGAAGCTTTCTTT. Protein: CASSGQGYTEAFF. V and J are TRBV27 and TRBJ1-1, with 9 bases fitting TRBD1. This CDR3 is 13 amino acids long. Unmatched junction bases numbered 1, after V lost 5 bases and J lost 3 bases. Germline V gives CDR1 MNHEY, CDR2 SMNVEV (reference sequence).

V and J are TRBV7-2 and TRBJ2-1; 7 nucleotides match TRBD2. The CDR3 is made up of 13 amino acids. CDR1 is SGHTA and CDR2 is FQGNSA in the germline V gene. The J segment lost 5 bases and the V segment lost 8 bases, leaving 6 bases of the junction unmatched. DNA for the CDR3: TGTGCCAGCGGCCTAGCGGTGAACAATGAGCAGTTCTTC. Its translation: CASGLAVNNEQFF.

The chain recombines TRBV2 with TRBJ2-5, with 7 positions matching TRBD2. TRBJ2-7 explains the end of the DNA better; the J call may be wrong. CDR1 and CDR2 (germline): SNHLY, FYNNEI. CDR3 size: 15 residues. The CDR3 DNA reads TGTGCCAGCAACGTCGGGCTAGCGGCTTCCTACGAGCAGTACTTC. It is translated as CASNVGLAASYEQYF.

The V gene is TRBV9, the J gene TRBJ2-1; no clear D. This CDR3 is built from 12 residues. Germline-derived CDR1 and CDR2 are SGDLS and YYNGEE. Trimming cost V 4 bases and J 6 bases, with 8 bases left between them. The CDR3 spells CASSKSVNEQFF. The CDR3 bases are TGTGCCAGCAGCAAGAGTGTCAATGAGCAGTTCTTC.

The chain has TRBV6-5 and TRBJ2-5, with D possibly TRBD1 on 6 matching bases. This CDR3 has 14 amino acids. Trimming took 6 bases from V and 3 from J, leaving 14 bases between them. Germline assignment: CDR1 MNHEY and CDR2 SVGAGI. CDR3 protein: CASRLSQGKETQYF. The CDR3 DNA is TGTGCCAGCAGATTGTCCCAGGGGAAAGAGACCCAGTACTTC.

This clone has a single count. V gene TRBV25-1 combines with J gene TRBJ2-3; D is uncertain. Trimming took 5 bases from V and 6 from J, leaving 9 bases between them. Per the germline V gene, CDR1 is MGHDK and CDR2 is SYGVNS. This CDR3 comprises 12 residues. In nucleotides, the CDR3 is TGTGCCAGCAGTCTCCACCACGATACGCAGTATTTT. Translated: CASSLHHDTQYF.

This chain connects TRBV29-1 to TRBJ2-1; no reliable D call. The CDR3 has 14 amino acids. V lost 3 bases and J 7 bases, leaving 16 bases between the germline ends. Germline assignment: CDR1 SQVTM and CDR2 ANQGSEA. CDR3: CSVDRSRRGNEQFF. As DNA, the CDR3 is TGCAGCGTTGACCGAAGTAGGCGAGGAAATGAGCAGTTCTTC.

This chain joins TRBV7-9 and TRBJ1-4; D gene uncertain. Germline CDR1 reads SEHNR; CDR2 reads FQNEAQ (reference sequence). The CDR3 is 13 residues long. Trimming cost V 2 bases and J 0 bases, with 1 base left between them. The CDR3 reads CASSLSTNEKLFF. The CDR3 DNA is TGTGCCAGCAGCTTATCAACTAATGAAAAACTGTTTTTT.

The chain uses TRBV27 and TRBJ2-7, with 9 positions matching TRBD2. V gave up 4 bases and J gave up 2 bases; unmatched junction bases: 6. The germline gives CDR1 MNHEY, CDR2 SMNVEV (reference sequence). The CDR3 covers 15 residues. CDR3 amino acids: CASSYGSGGTYEQYF. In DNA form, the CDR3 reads TGTGCCAGCAGTTATGGTAGCGGGGGTACCTACGAGCAGTACTTC.

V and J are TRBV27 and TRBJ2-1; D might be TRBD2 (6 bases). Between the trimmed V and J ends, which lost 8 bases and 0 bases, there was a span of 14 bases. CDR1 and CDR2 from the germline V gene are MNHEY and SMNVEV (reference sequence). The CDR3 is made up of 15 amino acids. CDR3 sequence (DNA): TGTGCCAGCGGGGCTAGCGCAAACTCCTACAATGAGCAGTTCTTC. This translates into CASGASANSYNEQFF.

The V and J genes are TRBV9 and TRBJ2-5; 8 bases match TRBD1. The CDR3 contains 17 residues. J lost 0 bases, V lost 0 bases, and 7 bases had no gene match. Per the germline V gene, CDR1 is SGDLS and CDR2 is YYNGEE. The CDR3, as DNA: TGTGCCAGCAGCGTAGTACCGACAGGGGAGGACCAAGAGACCCAGTACTTC. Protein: CASSVVPTGEDQETQYF. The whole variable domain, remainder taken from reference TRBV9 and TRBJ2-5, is DSGVTQTPKHLITATGQRVTLRCSPRSGDLSVYWYQQSLDQGLQFLIQYYNGEERAKGNILERFSAQQFPDLHSELNLSSLELGDSALYFCASSVVPTGEDQETQYFGPGTRLLVL.

CDR3 DNA: TGCAGCGGCCTGGGTTACGGGACCCAGTACTTC. As protein: CSGLGYGTQYF. The rearrangement links TRBV29-1 to TRBJ2-5; D is uncertain. Trimming pared 7 bases from V and 7 bases from J, leaving 13 bases between. Germline CDR1 SQVTM, CDR2 ANQGSEA. This CDR3 contains 11 residues.

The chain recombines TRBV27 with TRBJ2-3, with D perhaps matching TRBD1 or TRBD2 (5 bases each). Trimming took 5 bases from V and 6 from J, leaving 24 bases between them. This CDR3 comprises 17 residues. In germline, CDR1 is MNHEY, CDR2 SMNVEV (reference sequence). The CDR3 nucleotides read TGTGCCAGCAGTCACCCCGGAGAGGGACGATCACGGGATACGCAGTATTTT. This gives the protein CASSHPGEGRSRDTQYF.

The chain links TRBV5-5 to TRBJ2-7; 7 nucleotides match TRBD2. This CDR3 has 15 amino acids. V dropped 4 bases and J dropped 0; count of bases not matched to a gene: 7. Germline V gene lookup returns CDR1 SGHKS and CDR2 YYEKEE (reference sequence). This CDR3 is CASSVERGSSYEQYF. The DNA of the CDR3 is TGTGCCAGCAGCGTAGAGCGGGGAAGCTCCTACGAGCAGTACTTC.

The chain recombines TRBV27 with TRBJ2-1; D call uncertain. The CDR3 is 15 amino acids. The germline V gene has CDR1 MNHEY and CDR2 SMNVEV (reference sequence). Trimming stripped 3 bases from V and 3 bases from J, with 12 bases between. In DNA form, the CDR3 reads TGTGCCAGCAGTTTTGGGAAGACCAACTACAATGAGCAGTTCTTC. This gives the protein CASSFGKTNYNEQFF.